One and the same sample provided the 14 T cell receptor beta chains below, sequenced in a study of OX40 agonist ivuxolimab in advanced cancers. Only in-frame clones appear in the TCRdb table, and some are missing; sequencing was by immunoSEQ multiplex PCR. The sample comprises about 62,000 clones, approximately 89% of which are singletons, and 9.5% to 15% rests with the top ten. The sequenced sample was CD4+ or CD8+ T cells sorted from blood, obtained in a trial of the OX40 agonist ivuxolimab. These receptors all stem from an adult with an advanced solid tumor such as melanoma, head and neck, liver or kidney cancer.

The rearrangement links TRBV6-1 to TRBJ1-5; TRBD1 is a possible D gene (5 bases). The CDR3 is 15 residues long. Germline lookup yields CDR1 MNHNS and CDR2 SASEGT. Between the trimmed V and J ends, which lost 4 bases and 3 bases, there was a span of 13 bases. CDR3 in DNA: TGTGCCAGCAGTGTCGTGACAGACTACAATCAGCCCCAGCATTTT. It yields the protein CASSVVTDYNQPQHF.

CDR3 loop: CASLDVDTQYF. The CDR3 DNA follows: TGTGCCAGCTTGGACGTGGATACGCAGTATTTT. The V gene is TRBV2, the J gene TRBJ2-3; D gene unclear. The CDR3 runs to 11 residues. The V end was cut by 8 bases, the J end by 6 bases, with 9 bases between. Per the germline V gene, CDR1 is SNHLY and CDR2 is FYNNEI. Looking up the rest from reference TRBV2 and TRBJ2-3 gives the full variable domain: EPEVTQTPSHQVTQMGQEVILRCVPISNHLYFYWYRQILGQKVEFLVSFYNNEISEKSEIFDDQFSVERPDGSNFTLKIRSTKLEDSAMYFCASLDVDTQYFGPGTRLTVL.

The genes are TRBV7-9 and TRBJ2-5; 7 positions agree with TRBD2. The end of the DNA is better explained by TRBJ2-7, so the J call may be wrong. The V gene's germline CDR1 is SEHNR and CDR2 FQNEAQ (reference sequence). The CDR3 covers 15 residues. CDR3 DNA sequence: TGTGCCAGCAGCTTAGCGGGGGAGGGCGGGTACGAGCAGTACTTC. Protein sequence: CASSLAGEGGYEQYF.

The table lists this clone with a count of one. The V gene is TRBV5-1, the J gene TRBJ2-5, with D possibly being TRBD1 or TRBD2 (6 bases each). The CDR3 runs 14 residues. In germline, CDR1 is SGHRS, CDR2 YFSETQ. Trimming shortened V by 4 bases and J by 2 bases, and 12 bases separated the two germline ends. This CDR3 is CASSQGTLQETQYF. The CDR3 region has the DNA TGCGCCAGCAGCCAGGGGACTTTACAAGAGACCCAGTACTTC.

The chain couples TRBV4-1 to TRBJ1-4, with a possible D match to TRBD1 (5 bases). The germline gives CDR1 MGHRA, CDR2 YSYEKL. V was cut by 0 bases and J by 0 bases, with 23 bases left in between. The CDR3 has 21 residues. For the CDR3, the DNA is TGCGCCAGCAGCCAAGATGGGGGGACCTATTTGAGGGGTACAACTAATGAAAAACTGTTTTTT. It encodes CASSQDGGTYLRGTTNEKLFF.

The CDR3 reads CASSSLGVGTGSADTQYF. In nucleotides, the CDR3 is TGTGCCAGCAGCTCCCTGGGGGTGGGGACAGGGTCCGCAGATACGCAGTATTTT. This rearrangement joins TRBV7-6 to TRBJ2-3; 9 nucleotides agree with TRBD1. Germline loops: CDR1 SGHVS, CDR2 FNYEAQ. V lost 4 bases, J lost 4 bases, and 15 bases stayed unmatched. There are 18 residues in the CDR3. Combining the CDR3 with reference TRBV7-6 and TRBJ2-3 gives the whole variable domain GAGVSQSPRYKVTKRGQDVALRCDPISGHVSLYWYRQALGQGPEFLTYFNYEAQQDKSGLPNDRFSAERPEGSISTLTIQRTEQRDSAMYRCASSSLGVGTGSADTQYFGPGTRLTVL.

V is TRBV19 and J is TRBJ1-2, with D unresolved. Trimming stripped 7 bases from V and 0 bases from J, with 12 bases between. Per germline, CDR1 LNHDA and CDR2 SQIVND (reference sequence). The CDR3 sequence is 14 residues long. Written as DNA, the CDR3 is TGTGCCAGTACCGCCTCCTCGGCTAACTATGGCTACACCTTC. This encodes CASTASSANYGYTF. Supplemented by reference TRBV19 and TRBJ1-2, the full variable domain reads DGGITQSPKYLFRKEGQNVTLSCEQNLNHDAMYWYRQDPGQGLRLIYYSQIVNDFQKGDIAEGYSVSREKKESFPLTVTSAQKNPTAFYLCASTASSANYGYTFGSGTRLTVV.

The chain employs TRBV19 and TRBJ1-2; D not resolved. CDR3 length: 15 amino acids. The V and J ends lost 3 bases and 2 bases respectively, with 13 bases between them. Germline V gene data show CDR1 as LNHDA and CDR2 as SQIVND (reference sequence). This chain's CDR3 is CASSIAIGGNYGYTF. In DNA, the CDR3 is TGTGCCAGTAGTATTGCCATAGGCGGAAACTATGGCTACACCTTC.

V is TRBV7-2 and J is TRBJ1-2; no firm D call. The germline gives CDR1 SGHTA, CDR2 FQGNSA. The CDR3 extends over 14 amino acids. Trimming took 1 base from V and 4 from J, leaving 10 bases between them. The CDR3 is CASSLGSQGYGYTF. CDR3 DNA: TGTGCCAGCAGCTTAGGGTCCCAAGGCTATGGCTACACCTTC.

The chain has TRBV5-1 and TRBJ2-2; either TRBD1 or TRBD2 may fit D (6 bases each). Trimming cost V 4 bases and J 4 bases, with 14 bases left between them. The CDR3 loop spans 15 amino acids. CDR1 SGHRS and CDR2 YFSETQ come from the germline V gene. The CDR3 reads CASSPAGHLTGELFF. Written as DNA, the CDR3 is TGCGCCAGCAGCCCGGCGGGACATCTCACCGGGGAGCTGTTTTTT.

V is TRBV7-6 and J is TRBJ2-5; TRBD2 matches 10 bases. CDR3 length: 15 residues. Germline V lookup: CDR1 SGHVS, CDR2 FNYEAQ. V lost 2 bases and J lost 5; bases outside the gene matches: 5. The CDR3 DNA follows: TGTGCCAGCAGCTTACCTAGCGGGAGTCGGGAGACCCAGTACTTC. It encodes CASSLPSGSRETQYF. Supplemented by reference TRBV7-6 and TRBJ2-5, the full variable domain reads GAGVSQSPRYKVTKRGQDVALRCDPISGHVSLYWYRQALGQGPEFLTYFNYEAQQDKSGLPNDRFSAERPEGSISTLTIQRTEQRDSAMYRCASSLPSGSRETQYFGPGTRLLVL.

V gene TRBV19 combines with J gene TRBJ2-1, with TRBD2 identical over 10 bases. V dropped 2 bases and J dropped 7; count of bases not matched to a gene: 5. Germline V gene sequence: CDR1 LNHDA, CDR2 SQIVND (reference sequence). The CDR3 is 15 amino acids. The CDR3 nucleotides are TGTGCCAGTAGTATAACGGGACTAGCGACGAATGAGCAGTTCTTC. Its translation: CASSITGLATNEQFF.

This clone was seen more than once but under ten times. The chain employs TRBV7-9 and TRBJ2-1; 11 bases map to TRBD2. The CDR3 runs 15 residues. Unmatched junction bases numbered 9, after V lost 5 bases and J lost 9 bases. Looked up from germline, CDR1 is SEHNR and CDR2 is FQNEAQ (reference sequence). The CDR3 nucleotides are TGTGCCAGCAGCCTCGGACTAGCGGGCCTCAGTGAGCAGTTCTTC. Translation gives CASSLGLAGLSEQFF.

CDR3 sequence reads: CASSPRTLYNEQFF. DNA of the CDR3: TGTGCCAGCAGTCCCCGGACTCTTTACAATGAGCAGTTCTTC. V and J are TRBV27 and TRBJ2-1, with a possible D match to TRBD2 (5 bases). Germline V gives CDR1 MNHEY, CDR2 SMNVEV (reference sequence). V was shortened by 5 bases and J by 4 bases, with 12 bases between the two germline ends. The CDR3 loop spans 14 amino acids.